The clone carrying this TCR beta chain was seen a few times. Arm-PCR of CDR3 regions and iRepertoire HTBI primers were the basis on which TCR beta libraries were built. A single record per CDR3 protein comes from TCRdb applying MiXCR to the multiplex PCR reads. This table has more than 650,000 distinct CDR3 sequences, 25% to 35% appearing once. As for time point: persistent/refractory GD, antithyroid drugs over 5 years with positive TRAb. Generation of the TCR library employed RNA extracted from PBMCs. The record originates from a study of regulatory T cells in long-lasting Graves disease. Study summary: Those with persistent Graves' disease had received antithyroid drugs for over 5 years with positive TSH receptor antibodies.

Source: peripheral blood mononuclear cells (PBMCs), taken when the disease was refractory, from a patient treated with antithyroid drugs. The sequence was obtained from a female donor with Graves disease.

The CDR3 loop is CASTDWESGGGYTF. In DNA, the CDR3 is TGTGCCAGCACAGACTGGGAAAGCGGCGGAGGCTACACCTTC. V gene TRBV25-1 combines with J gene TRBJ1-2; D gene unclear. This CDR3 is 14 amino acids long. CDR1 MGHDK and CDR2 SYGVNS come from the germline V gene. The ends were cut back, 7 bases at V and 8 bases at J, with 20 bases in the middle.